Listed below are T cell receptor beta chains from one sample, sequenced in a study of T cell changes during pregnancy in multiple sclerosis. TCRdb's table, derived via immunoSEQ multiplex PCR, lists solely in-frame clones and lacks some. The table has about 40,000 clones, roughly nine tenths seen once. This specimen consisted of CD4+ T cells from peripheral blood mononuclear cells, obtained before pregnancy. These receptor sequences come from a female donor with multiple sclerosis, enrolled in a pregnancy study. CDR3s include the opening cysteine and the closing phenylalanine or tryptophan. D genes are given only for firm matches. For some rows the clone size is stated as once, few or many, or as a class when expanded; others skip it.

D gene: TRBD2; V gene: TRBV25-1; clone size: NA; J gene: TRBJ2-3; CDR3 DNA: TGTGCCAGCAGTCCTAGGACTAGCGGGAGGGAGAGCACAGATACGCAGTATTTT; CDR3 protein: CASSPRTSGRESTDTQYF
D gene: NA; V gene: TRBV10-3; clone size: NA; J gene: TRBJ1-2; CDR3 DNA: TGTGCCATCAGTGCGGGTAGCGGGACTAACTATGGCTACACCTTC; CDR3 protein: CAISAGSGTNYGYTF
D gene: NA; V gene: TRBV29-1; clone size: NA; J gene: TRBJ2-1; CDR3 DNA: TGCAGCGCGAGTATGGCCACCGTGGGCCTGGGGCAGTTCTTC; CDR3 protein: CSASMATVGLGQFF
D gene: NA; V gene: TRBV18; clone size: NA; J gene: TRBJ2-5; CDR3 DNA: TGTGCCAGCTCATCGGACAGGACTACCCTTATAGAGACCCAGTACTTC; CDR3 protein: CASSSDRTTLIETQYF
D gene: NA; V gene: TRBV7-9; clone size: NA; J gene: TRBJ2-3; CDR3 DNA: TGTGCCAGCAGCTCTGTAACAGATACGCAGTATTTT; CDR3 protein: CASSSVTDTQYF
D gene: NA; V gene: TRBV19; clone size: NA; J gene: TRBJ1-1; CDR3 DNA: TGTGCCAGTAGTCCGACTGGCCGGAACAGGGCGGTTAACACTGAAGCTTTCTTT; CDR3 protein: CASSPTGRNRAVNTEAFF
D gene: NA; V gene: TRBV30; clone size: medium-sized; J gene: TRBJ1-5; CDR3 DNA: TGTGCCTGGAGTGTACGGGGACAAATTCTATTCAATCAGCCCCAGCATTTT; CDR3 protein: CAWSVRGQILFNQPQHF
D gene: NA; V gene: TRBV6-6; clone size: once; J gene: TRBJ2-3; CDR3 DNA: TGTGCCAGCAGTCAGCGGCCCACAGATACGCAGTATTTT; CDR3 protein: CASSQRPTDTQYF
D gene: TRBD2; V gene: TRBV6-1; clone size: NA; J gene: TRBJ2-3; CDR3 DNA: TGTGCCAGCAGTAGCCTAGCGGGATCCACAGATACGCAGTATTTT; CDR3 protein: CASSSLAGSTDTQYF
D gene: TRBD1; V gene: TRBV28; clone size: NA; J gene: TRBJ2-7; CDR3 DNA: TGTGCCACACAGGGGTCCCTCTACGAGCAGTACTTC; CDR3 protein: CATQGSLYEQYF
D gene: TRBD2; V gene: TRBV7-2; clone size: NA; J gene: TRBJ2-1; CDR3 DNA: TGTGCCAGCAGCTTGGTCCCGAGACTAGCATTCGGCAATGAGCAGTTCTTC; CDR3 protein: CASSLVPRLAFGNEQFF
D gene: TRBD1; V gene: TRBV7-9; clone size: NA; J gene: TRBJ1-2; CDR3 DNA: TGTGCCAGCAGCCGAACAGGGGGCGCGTACTATGGCTACACCTTC; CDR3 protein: CASSRTGGAYYGYTF
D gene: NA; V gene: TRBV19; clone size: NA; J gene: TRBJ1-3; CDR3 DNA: TGTGCCAGTAGTATAGTTGCGGCCTCTGGAAACACCATATATTTT; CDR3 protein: CASSIVAASGNTIYF
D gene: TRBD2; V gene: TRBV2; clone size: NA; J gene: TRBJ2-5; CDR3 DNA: TGTGCCAGCAGTGAAGACCTAGCGGGAGGAAAGACCCAGTACTTC; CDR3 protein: CASSEDLAGGKTQYF
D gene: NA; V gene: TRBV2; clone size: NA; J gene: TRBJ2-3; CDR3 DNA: TGTGCCAGCAGGGAGGACGGCACAGATACGCAGTATTTT; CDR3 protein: CASREDGTDTQYF
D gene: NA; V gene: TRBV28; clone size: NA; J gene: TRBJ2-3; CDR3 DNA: TGTGCCAGCACCTCTATGGGCGCGACAGATACGCAGTATTTT; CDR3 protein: CASTSMGATDTQYF
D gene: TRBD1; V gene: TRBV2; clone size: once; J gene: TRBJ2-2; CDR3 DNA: TGTGCCAGCAGCCGACCCGGGACAGGGGACACCGGGGAGCTGTTTTTT; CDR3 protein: CASSRPGTGDTGELFF
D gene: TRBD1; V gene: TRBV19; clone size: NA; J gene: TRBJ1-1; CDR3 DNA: TGTGCCAGTAGACGACAGGGACCGAACACTGAAGCTTTCTTT; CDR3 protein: CASRRQGPNTEAFF
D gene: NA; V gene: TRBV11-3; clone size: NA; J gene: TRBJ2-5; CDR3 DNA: TGTGCCAGCAGCTTAGGGGGAGCCCAAGAGACCCAGTACTTC; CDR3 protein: CASSLGGAQETQYF
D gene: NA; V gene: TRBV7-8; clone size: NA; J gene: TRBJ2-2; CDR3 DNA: TGTGCCAGCAGCTTAAGGTTATTAGGACATTTGGGGAACACCGGGGAGCTGTTTTTT; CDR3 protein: CASSLRLLGHLGNTGELFF
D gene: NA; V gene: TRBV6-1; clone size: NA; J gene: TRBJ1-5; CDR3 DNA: TGTGCCAGCAGTGCCCAAAGGGGGGGTCAGCCCCAGCATTTT; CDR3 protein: CASSAQRGGQPQHF